In its sample, the clone carrying this T cell receptor (beta chain) was seen a few times. The sample belongs to a study of identical twins. Each CDR3 protein is one row after TCRdb ran MiXCR on the 5' RACE reads. Of hundreds of thousands of distinct CDR3 sequences in the sample, around an eighth were seen once. The same sample was also studied in work on yellow fever vaccine responses in identical twins. That work states: The T cell response to vaccination in identical twins was reportedly partly convergent and partly personalized.

The sample taken for sequencing was PBMCs. The sequence was obtained from a woman between 18 and 29 years old in good health.

CDR3 in DNA: TGTGCCAGCAACCACAGGGGTAGGCCTGGGGCCAACGTCCTGACTTTC. Translation gives CASNHRGRPGANVLTF. The chain recombines TRBV12-3 or TRBV12-4 with TRBJ2-6; 7 nucleotides align to TRBD1. The CDR3 sequence is 16 residues long. The ends lost 7 bases at V and 2 bases at J; junction bases unmatched: 8.